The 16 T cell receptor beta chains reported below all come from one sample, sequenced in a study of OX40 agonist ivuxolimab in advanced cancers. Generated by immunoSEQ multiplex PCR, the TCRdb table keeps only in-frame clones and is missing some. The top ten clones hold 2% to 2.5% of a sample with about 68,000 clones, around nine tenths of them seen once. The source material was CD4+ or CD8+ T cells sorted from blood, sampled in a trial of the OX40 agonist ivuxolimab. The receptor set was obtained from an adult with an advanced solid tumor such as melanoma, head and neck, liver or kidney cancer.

The CDR3 DNA reads TGTGCCAGCAGTTACACAGGGTATCATTCACCCCTCCACTTT. Encoded protein: CASSYTGYHSPLHF. The V call is TRBV6-5, the J call TRBJ1-6, with D possibly matching TRBD1 (6 bases). V was shortened by 2 bases and J by 8 bases, with 10 bases between the two germline ends. Germline lookup yields CDR1 MNHEY and CDR2 SVGAGI. This CDR3 has 14 residues.

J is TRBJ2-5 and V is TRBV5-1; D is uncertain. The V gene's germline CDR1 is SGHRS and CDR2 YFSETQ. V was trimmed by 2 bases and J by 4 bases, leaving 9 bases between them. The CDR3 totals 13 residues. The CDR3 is CASSLDGPETQYF. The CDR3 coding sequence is TGCGCCAGCAGCTTAGACGGCCCAGAGACCCAGTACTTC.

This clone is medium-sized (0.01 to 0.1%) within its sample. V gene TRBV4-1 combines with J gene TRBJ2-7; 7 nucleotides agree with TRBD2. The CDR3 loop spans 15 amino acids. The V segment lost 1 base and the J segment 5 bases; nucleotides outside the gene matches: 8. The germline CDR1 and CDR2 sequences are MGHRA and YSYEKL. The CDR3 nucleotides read TGCGCCAGCAGCCAAGTAGGGACGGCGGGAGACGAGCAGTACTTC. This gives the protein CASSQVGTAGDEQYF.

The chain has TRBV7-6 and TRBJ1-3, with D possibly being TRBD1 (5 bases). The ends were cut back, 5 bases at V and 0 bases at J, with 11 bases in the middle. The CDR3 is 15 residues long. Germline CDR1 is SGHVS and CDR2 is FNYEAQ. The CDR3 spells CASSAGKDSGNTIYF. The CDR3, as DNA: TGTGCCAGCAGCGCAGGGAAAGACTCTGGAAACACCATATATTTT.

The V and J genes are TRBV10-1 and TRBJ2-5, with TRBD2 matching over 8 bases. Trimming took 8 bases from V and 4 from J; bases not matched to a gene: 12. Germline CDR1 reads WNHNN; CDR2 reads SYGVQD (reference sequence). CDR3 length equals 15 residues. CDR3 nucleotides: TGCGCCAGCGCTAACTCCGGGACTAGTTTAGAGACCCAGTACTTC. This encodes CASANSGTSLETQYF.

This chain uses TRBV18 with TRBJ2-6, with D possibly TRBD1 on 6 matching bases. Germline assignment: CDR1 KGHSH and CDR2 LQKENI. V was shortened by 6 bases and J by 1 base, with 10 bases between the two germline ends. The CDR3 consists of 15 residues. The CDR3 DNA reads TGTGCCAGCTCCCAAGGACAGTCTGGGGCCAACGTCCTGACTTTC. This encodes CASSQGQSGANVLTF.

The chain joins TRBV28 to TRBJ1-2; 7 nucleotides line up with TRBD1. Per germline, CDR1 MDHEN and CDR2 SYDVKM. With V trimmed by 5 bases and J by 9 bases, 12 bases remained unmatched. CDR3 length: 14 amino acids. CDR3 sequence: CASSLTGAPGSYTF. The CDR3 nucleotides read TGTGCCAGCAGTCTCACAGGGGCCCCGGGGAGCTACACCTTC.

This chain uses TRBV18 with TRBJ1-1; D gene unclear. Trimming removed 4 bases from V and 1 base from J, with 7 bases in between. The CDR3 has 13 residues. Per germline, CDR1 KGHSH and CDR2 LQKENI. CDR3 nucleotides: TGTGCCAGCTCACGGGGTTCGAACACTGAAGCTTTCTTT. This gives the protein CASSRGSNTEAFF.

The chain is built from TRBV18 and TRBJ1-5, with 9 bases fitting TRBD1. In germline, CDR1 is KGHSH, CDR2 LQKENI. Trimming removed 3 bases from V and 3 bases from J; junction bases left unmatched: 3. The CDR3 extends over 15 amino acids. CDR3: CASSPTGGFNQPQHF. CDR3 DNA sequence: TGTGCCAGCTCACCTACAGGGGGCTTCAATCAGCCCCAGCATTTT.

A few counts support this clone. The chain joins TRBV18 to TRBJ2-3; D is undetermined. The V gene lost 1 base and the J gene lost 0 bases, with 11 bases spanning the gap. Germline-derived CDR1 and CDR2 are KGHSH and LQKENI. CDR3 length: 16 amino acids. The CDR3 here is CASSPLVQTSTDTQYF. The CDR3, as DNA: TGTGCCAGCTCACCACTCGTCCAGACTAGCACAGATACGCAGTATTTT.

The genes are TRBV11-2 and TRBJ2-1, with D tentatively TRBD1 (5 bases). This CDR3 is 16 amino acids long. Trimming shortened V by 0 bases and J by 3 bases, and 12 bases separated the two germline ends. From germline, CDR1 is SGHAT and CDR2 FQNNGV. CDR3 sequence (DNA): TGTGCCAGCAGCTTAGAAAGACAGCCCCTCTACAATGAGCAGTTCTTC. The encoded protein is CASSLERQPLYNEQFF.

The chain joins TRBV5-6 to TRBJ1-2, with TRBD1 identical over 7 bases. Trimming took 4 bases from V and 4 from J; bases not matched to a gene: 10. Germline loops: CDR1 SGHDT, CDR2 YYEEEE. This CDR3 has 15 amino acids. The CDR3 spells CASSSNRGLVYGYTF. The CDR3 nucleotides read TGTGCCAGCAGCAGTAACAGGGGTTTGGTCTATGGCTACACCTTC.

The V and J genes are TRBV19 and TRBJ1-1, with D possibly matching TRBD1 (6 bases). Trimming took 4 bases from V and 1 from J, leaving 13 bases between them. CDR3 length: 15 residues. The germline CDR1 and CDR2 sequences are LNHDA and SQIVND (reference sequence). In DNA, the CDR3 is TGTGCCAGTAGTACGCAGGGGTCGAGGAACACTGAAGCTTTCTTT. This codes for CASSTQGSRNTEAFF.

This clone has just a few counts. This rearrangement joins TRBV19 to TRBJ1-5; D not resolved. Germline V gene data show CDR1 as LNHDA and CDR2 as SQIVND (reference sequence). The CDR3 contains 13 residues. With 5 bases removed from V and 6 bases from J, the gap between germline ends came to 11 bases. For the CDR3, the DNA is TGTGCCAGTAGTTGGGCAGCGGGTCAGCCCCAGCATTTT. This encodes CASSWAAGQPQHF. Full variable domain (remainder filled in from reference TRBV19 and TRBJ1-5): DGGITQSPKYLFRKEGQNVTLSCEQNLNHDAMYWYRQDPGQGLRLIYYSQIVNDFQKGDIAEGYSVSREKKESFPLTVTSAQKNPTAFYLCASSWAAGQPQHFGDGTRLSIL.

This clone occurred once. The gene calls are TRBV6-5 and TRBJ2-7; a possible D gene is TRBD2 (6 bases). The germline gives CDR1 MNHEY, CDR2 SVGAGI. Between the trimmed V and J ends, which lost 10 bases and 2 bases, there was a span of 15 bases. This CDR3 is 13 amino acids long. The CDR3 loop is CATMQRVAYEQYF. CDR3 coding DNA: TGTGCCACCATGCAGCGGGTAGCCTACGAGCAGTACTTC.

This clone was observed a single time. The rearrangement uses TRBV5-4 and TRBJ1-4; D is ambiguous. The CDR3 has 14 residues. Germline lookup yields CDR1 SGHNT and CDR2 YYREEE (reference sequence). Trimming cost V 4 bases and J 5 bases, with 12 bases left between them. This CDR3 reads CASSVMTRNEKLFF. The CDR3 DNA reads TGTGCCAGCAGCGTGATGACCCGAAATGAAAAACTGTTTTTT.